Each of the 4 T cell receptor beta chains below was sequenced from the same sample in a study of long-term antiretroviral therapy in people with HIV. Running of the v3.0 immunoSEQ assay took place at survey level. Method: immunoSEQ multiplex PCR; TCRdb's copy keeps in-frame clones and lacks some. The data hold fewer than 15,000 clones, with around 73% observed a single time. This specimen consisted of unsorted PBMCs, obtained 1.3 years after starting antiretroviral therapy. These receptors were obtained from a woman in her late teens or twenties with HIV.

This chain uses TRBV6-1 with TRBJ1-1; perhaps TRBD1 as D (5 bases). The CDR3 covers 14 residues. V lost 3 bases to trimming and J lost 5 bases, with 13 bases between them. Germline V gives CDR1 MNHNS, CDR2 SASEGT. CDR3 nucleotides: TGTGCCAGCAGTGATGAGGGGCTGGAGACTGAAGCTTTCTTT. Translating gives CASSDEGLETEAFF.

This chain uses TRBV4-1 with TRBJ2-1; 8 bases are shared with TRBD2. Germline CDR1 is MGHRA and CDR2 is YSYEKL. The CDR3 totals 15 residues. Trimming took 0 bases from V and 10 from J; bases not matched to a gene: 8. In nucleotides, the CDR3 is TGCGCCAGCAGCCAAGATGGAATAGCGGGATTCGAGCAGTTCTTC. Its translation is CASSQDGIAGFEQFF.

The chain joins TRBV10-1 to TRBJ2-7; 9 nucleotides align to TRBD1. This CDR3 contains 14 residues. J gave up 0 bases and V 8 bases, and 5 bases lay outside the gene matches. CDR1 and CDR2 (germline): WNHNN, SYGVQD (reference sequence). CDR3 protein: CASSGTGTSYEQYF. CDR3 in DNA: TGCGCCAGCTCCGGGACAGGGACCTCCTACGAGCAGTACTTC.

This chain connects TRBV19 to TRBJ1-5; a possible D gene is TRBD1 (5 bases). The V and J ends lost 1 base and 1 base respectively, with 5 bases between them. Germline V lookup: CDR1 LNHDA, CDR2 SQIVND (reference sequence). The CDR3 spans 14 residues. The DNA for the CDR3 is TGTGCCAGTAGTATAGGGGGGAGCAATCAGCCCCAGCATTTT. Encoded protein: CASSIGGSNQPQHF.